This TCR beta chain emerged from a study of T cell repertoires in cytomegalovirus infection. Overall study context: Both a matching HLA type and CMV infection were indicated by public TCR beta signatures.

In its sample, this clonotype was seen a few times. Its antigen is as yet unknown. Study-wide results and limits: Within the response measured ex vivo, HLA-C-restricted CMV-specific TCR beta clonotypes were dominant.

J lost 7 bases, V lost 8 bases, and 9 bases had no gene match. The CDR3 runs to 16 residues. Germline CDR1 and CDR2: MNHEY and SVGEGT. TCRdb passed the reads through MiXCR, listing each CDR3 protein once. This table holds about 830,000 distinct CDR3 sequences, about 33% found once. This material consisted of cultured CD8+ T cells from PBMCs, taken from culture after CMV antigen stimulation. The chain is built from TRBV6-2 or TRBV6-3 and TRBJ2-1, with 15 bases lining up with TRBD2. The receptor's source is a human donor in good health (CMV status not recorded). Some clones in this sample may be carry-over from other donors' samples. CDR3 in amino acids: CASGRTSGGARNEQFF. CDR3 coding DNA: TGTGCCAGCGGACGGACTAGCGGGGGGGCGCGAAATGAGCAGTTCTTC.